Shown below are 29 T cell receptor beta chains from a single sample sequenced in a study of persistence of HIV-infected CD4 T cells. These TCRs' antigens remain unknown. Cells were stimulated with overlapping HIV-1 Gag 15-mer peptides. CD40L-negative CD69-negative CD45RO-high memory CD4+ T cells were sorted as populations depleted of antigen-responding cells. Sequencing used immunoSEQ version 4 in survey mode. Assay used: immunoSEQ multiplex PCR; TCRdb lists only in-frame clones, some missing. The sample has about 40,000 clones, approximately 80% seen once. Sequences were derived from CD4+ T cells sorted from PBMCs after roughly 18-hour stimulation, sampled from a patient who received antiretroviral therapy. Every receptor here comes from an adult man with HIV who was CMV-seropositive.

The DNA of the CDR3 is TGTGCCAGCAGCTTAGACTCCAGGGCGAATAGCAATCAGCCCCAGCATTTT. Amino acids: CASSLDSRANSNQPQHF. This sequence joins TRBV7-9 and TRBJ1-5; possibly TRBD1 for D (5 bases). The CDR3 sequence is 17 residues long. Germline V gene sequence: CDR1 SEHNR, CDR2 FQNEAQ (reference sequence). With 1 base removed from V and 0 bases from J, the gap between germline ends came to 13 bases.

This clone showed up just once. The gene calls are TRBV14 and TRBJ1-6; possibly TRBD1 for D (6 bases). The germline V and J ends were trimmed by 0 bases and 5 bases, with 11 bases remaining between them. The CDR3 is 16 residues long. Germline CDR1 and CDR2: SGHDN and FVKESK. The CDR3 nucleotides read TGTGCCAGCAGCCAAGACGGGGGCCTTAATAATTCACCCCTCCACTTT. Its protein is CASSQDGGLNNSPLHF.

The rearrangement links TRBV6-5 to TRBJ2-7; no clear D. The V end was cut by 0 bases, the J end by 2 bases, with 8 bases between. The CDR3 covers 14 residues. CDR1 MNHEY and CDR2 SVGAGI come from the germline V gene. CDR3 nucleotides: TGTGCCAGCAGTTACTCTTCTATTACCTACGAGCAGTACTTC. As protein: CASSYSSITYEQYF.

The gene calls are TRBV15 and TRBJ2-1, with 8 bases matching TRBD2. Losses at the gene ends were 5 bases for V and 7 bases for J; bases not matched to a gene: 22. This CDR3 spans 19 amino acids. Germline CDR1 reads LNHNV; CDR2 reads YYDKDF (reference sequence). The CDR3 coding sequence is TGTGCCACCAGCGGCTTTACGCTCAGGGCTAGCGGGCGACCGAATGAGCAGTTCTTC. Amino acids: CATSGFTLRASGRPNEQFF.

This sequence joins TRBV6-5 and TRBJ1-5; D uncertain. The V end lost 7 bases, the J end lost 2 bases, and 12 bases lay between the germline ends. Germline CDR1 is MNHEY and CDR2 is SVGAGI. CDR3 length: 14 residues. CDR3 DNA: TGTGCCAGCAAGGACGGGAGCGGCAATCAGCCCCAGCATTTT. This codes for CASKDGSGNQPQHF.

This chain uses TRBV7-9 with TRBJ2-6, with unresolved D. With 6 bases removed from V and 0 bases from J, the gap between germline ends came to 9 bases. The CDR3 is 15 residues long. CDR1 and CDR2 (germline): SEHNR, FQNEAQ (reference sequence). CDR3 nucleotides: TGTGCCAGCAGGCAGGCCTACTCTGGGGCCAACGTCCTGACTTTC. As protein: CASRQAYSGANVLTF. Complete variable domain (other parts from reference TRBV7-9 and TRBJ2-6): DTGVSQNPRHKITKRGQNVTFRCDPISEHNRLYWYRQTLGQGPEFLTYFQNEAQLEKSRLLSDRFSAERPKGSFSTLEIQRTEQGDSAMYLCASRQAYSGANVLTFGAGSRLTVL.

This rearrangement joins TRBV5-1 to TRBJ1-4, with D tentatively TRBD1 (6 bases). The CDR3 extends over 16 amino acids. V was cut by 0 bases and J by 3 bases, with 12 bases left in between. Per germline, CDR1 SGHRS and CDR2 YFSETQ. CDR3 DNA sequence: TGCGCCAGCAGCTTGGATGTCGGGACATCTAATGAAAAACTGTTTTTT. This codes for CASSLDVGTSNEKLFF.

The CDR3 reads CASSFGDTEAFF. The DNA of the CDR3 is TGTGCCAGCAGCTTTGGGGACACTGAAGCTTTCTTT. The rearrangement links TRBV7-2 to TRBJ1-1, with no clear D. The length of the CDR3 is 12 residues. Between the trimmed V and J ends, which lost 3 bases and 3 bases, there was a span of 5 bases. Germline CDR1 reads SGHTA; CDR2 reads FQGNSA.

The rearrangement links TRBV4-3 to TRBJ2-2; D gene ambiguous. CDR1 and CDR2 from the germline V gene are LGHNA and YSLEER. This CDR3 contains 18 residues. V lost 0 bases to trimming and J lost 0 bases, with 14 bases between them. For the CDR3, the DNA is TGCGCCAGCAGCCAAGATCCCCCAGCCAGCTCGAACACCGGGGAGCTGTTTTTT. Its translation: CASSQDPPASSNTGELFF.

The chain joins TRBV29-1 to TRBJ2-3; 8 bases align to TRBD2. Germline lookup yields CDR1 SQVTM and CDR2 ANQGSEA. The ends lost 6 bases at V and 2 bases at J; junction bases unmatched: 7. This CDR3 spans 14 amino acids. The CDR3 nucleotides are TGCAGCGTCGGGGGGGCCGACTTCACAGATACGCAGTATTTT. Protein product: CSVGGADFTDTQYF.

The chain links TRBV18 to TRBJ1-1, with D maybe TRBD1 (6 bases). CDR3 length equals 17 residues. Germline CDR1 is KGHSH and CDR2 is LQKENI. The V end was cut by 5 bases, the J end by 1 base, with 20 bases between. CDR3: CASSSLQGQEGNTEAFF. In DNA, the CDR3 is TGTGCCAGCTCATCACTACAGGGACAAGAGGGGAACACTGAAGCTTTCTTT.

This clone was found a few times. The V gene is TRBV5-1, the J gene TRBJ2-1; D is perhaps TRBD1 (5 bases). This CDR3 has 13 amino acids. Germline V gives CDR1 SGHRS, CDR2 YFSETQ. Trimming shortened V by 0 bases and J by 5 bases, and 6 bases separated the two germline ends. The CDR3 DNA sequence: TGCGCCAGCAGCTTGGTCAGGGACAATGAGCAGTTCTTC. Protein product: CASSLVRDNEQFF.

V and J are TRBV19 and TRBJ2-7, with TRBD1 as a possible D gene (6 bases). V was cut by 4 bases and J by 5 bases, with 9 bases left in between. CDR3 size: 12 residues. Germline CDR1 LNHDA, CDR2 SQIVND (reference sequence). CDR3 region: CASSKQGNEQYF. The CDR3 coding sequence is TGTGCCAGTAGTAAGCAGGGGAACGAGCAGTACTTC.

The chain joins TRBV7-2 to TRBJ2-7; 14 nucleotides match TRBD2. In germline, CDR1 is SGHTA, CDR2 FQGNSA. This CDR3 comprises 16 residues. The V segment lost 5 bases and the J segment 6 bases; nucleotides outside the gene matches: 9. CDR3 sequence: CASSPETSGRAGEQYF. The CDR3 nucleotides read TGTGCCAGCAGCCCGGAGACTAGCGGGAGGGCCGGCGAGCAGTACTTC.

In its sample, this clone was seen a few times. CDR3 nucleotide sequence: TGTGCCAGCAGCTTAGGGAGGGGTACTGGAAACACCATATATTTT. It codes for CASSLGRGTGNTIYF. The chain uses TRBV7-2 and TRBJ1-3; tentative D call: TRBD1 (5 bases). The germline V gene has CDR1 SGHTA and CDR2 FQGNSA. V lost 1 base and J 2 bases, leaving 9 bases between the germline ends. This CDR3 comprises 15 residues.

The chain couples TRBV4-1 to TRBJ2-3; D tentatively fits TRBD1 or TRBD2 (6 bases each). Looked up from germline, CDR1 is MGHRA and CDR2 is YSYEKL. The CDR3 spans 18 residues. Deletions cut 0 bases from V and 1 base from J, with 17 bases between. CDR3 sequence (DNA): TGCGCCAGCAGCCAAGATTCCCCCGGGGGCTATCGCACAGATACGCAGTATTTT. It specifies CASSQDSPGGYRTDTQYF.

The chain links TRBV5-1 to TRBJ2-2; tentatively, D is TRBD1 (6 bases). This CDR3 spans 15 amino acids. V lost 3 bases and J 1 base, leaving 10 bases between the germline ends. Germline CDR1 SGHRS, CDR2 YFSETQ. CDR3 in DNA: TGCGCCAGCAGCTCAAGGGGACAGAACACCGGGGAGCTGTTTTTT. This translates into CASSSRGQNTGELFF.

In this sample, this clone turned up a few times. The chain employs TRBV19 and TRBJ1-5; D gene uncertain. CDR3 length: 16 amino acids. The germline gives CDR1 LNHDA, CDR2 SQIVND (reference sequence). The V and J ends lost 1 base and 3 bases respectively, with 13 bases between them. CDR3: CASSIAPSPANQPQHF. DNA for the CDR3: TGTGCCAGTAGTATAGCTCCCTCACCTGCCAATCAGCCCCAGCATTTT.

This clone occurred once. The V call is TRBV7-9, the J call TRBJ1-2, with D possibly matching TRBD1 (5 bases). V lost 2 bases to trimming and J lost 4 bases, with 8 bases between them. CDR1 is SEHNR, CDR2 FQNEAQ, per germline (reference sequence). The CDR3 length is 13 residues. The CDR3 sequence: CASSLQGTYGYTF. The DNA for the CDR3 is TGTGCCAGCAGCTTACAGGGTACCTATGGCTACACCTTC.

In its sample, this clone was seen once. V is TRBV5-4 and J is TRBJ2-7, with TRBD2 matching 11 bases. The trim removed 4 bases at V and 3 bases at J, leaving 3 bases unmatched. Germline V lookup: CDR1 SGHNT, CDR2 YYREEE (reference sequence). This CDR3 spans 14 amino acids. The CDR3, as DNA: TGTGCCAGCAGCCCCGGACTAGCGGGCTACGAGCAGTACTTC. The encoded protein is CASSPGLAGYEQYF.

V usage is TRBV7-9 and J usage is TRBJ2-7; tentatively, D is TRBD1 (6 bases). The CDR3 is 17 residues long. CDR1 and CDR2 from the germline V gene are SEHNR and FQNEAQ (reference sequence). Trimming cost V 1 base and J 0 bases, with 16 bases left between them. The CDR3 bases are TGTGCCAGCAGCTTAGATTTTGGGCAGGGGAGCTCCTACGAGCAGTACTTC. It codes for CASSLDFGQGSSYEQYF.

This clone was seen only a few times. The V call is TRBV18, the J call TRBJ1-5, with D possibly TRBD1 on 5 matching bases. In germline, CDR1 is KGHSH, CDR2 LQKENI. Trimming pared 6 bases from V and 1 base from J, leaving 13 bases between. CDR3 length equals 15 residues. This chain's CDR3 is CASSPGQTSNQPQHF. CDR3 nucleotides: TGTGCCAGCTCTCCGGGGCAGACCAGCAATCAGCCCCAGCATTTT.

The chain links TRBV29-1 to TRBJ1-5, with 10 bases matching TRBD1. The V and J ends lost 5 bases and 5 bases, in that order; junction bases with no gene match: 6. Germline lookup yields CDR1 SQVTM and CDR2 ANQGSEA. The CDR3 is 14 residues long. The CDR3 region has the DNA TGCAGCGTTTCCTCGGACAGGGGGTATCAGCCCCAGCATTTT. This gives the protein CSVSSDRGYQPQHF.

This clone came up once. The chain couples TRBV12-3 or TRBV12-4 to TRBJ2-7, with D tentatively TRBD1 (6 bases). This CDR3 is built from 13 residues. Between the trimmed V and J ends, which lost 5 bases and 4 bases, there was a span of 12 bases. DNA of the CDR3: TGTGCCAGCAGTATCGGGACAAAGTACGAGCAGTACTTC. Its translation is CASSIGTKYEQYF.

This clone turned up a few times. The chain carries TRBV15 and TRBJ2-7; D is possibly TRBD2 (5 bases). V was cut by 5 bases and J by 4 bases, with 18 bases left in between. Germline assignment: CDR1 LNHNV and CDR2 YYDKDF (reference sequence). The CDR3 has 15 amino acids. The CDR3 spells CATSGRTARGYEQYF. The CDR3 coding sequence is TGTGCCACCAGCGGACGGACCGCTCGGGGATACGAGCAGTACTTC.

CDR3 DNA sequence: TGCAGCGTTGAAAGGGGACAGGGCGGTAATGAGCAGTTCTTC. Protein sequence: CSVERGQGGNEQFF. This sequence joins TRBV29-1 and TRBJ2-1, with TRBD1 identical over 9 bases. The CDR3 is 14 amino acids. Germline lookup yields CDR1 SQVTM and CDR2 ANQGSEA. After removal of 2 bases from V and 7 bases from J, the junction contained 6 bases not matched to a gene.

About this clone itself: This same CDR3 is encoded by further DNA sequences in the sample. The J gene is TRBJ1-3, the V gene TRBV7-9; weak D call: TRBD1 (5 bases). Germline-derived CDR1 and CDR2 are SEHNR and FQNEAQ (reference sequence). V was clipped by 1 base and J by 7 bases, with 11 bases between them. CDR3 length: 14 residues. The CDR3 loop is CASSLGRGGNTIYF. CDR3 coding DNA: TGTGCCAGCAGCTTAGGACGCGGGGGGAACACCATATATTTT.

The rearrangement links TRBV30 to TRBJ1-6; D call uncertain. V was clipped by 1 base and J by 14 bases, with 9 bases between them. This CDR3 spans 11 amino acids. CDR1 is GTSNPN and CDR2 is SVGIG in the germline V gene (reference sequence). This chain's CDR3 is CAWSGGETLHF. The CDR3 nucleotides read TGTGCCTGGAGTGGTGGAGAGACCCTCCACTTT.

A few counts support this clone. This chain links TRBV27 with TRBJ1-1, with TRBD1 matching 8 bases. The CDR3 runs to 12 residues. Unmatched junction bases numbered 7, after V lost 5 bases and J lost 11 bases. Germline loops: CDR1 MNHEY, CDR2 SMNVEV (reference sequence). Here the CDR3 DNA reads TGTGCCAGCAGTGCGCACAGGGGGGAGGCTTTCTTT. Protein product: CASSAHRGEAFF.